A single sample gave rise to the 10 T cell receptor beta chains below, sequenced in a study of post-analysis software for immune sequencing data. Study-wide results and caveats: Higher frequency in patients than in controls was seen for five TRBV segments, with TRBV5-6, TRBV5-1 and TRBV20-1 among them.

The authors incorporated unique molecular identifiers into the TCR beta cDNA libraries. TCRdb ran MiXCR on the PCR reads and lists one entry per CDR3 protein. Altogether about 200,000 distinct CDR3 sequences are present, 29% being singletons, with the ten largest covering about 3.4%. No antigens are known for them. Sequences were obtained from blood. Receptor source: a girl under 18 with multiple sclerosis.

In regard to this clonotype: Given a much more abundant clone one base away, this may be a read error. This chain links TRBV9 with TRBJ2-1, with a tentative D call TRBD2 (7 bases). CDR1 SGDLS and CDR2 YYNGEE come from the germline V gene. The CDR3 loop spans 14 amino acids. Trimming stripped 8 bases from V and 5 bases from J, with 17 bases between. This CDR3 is CASGERGGDNEQFF. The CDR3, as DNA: TGTGCCAGTGGGGAGAGGGGGGGTGACAATGAGCAGTTCTTC.

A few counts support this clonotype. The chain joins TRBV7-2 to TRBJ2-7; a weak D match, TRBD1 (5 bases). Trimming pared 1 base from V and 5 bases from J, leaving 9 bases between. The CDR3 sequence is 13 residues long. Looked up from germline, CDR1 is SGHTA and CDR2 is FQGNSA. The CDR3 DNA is TGTGCCAGCAGCTTAGTGGGGCGCAACGAGCAGTACTTC. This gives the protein CASSLVGRNEQYF.

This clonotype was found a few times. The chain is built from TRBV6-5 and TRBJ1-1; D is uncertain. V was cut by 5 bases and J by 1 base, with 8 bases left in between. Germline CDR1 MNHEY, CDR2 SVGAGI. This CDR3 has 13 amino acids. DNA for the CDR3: TGTGCCAGCAGTCCCCCCGGGAACACTGAAGCTTTCTTT. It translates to CASSPPGNTEAFF.

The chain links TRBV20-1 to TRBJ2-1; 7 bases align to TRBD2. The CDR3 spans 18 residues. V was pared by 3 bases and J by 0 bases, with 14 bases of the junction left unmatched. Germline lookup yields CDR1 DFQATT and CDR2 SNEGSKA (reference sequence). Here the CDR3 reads CSARGTIRTLSSYNEQFF. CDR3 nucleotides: TGCAGTGCTAGGGGGACTATCCGAACGTTGAGCTCCTACAATGAGCAGTTCTTC.

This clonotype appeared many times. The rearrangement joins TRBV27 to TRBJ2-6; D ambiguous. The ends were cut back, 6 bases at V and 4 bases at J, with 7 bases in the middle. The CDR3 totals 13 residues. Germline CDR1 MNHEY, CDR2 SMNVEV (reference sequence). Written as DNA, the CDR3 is TGTGCCAGCAGACTCTCGGGGGCCAACGTCCTGACTTTC. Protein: CASRLSGANVLTF.

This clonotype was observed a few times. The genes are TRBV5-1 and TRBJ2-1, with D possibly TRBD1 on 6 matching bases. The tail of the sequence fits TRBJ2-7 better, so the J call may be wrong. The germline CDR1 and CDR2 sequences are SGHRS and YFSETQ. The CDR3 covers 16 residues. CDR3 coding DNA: TGCGCCAGCAGCTTGTCACAGGGCGGATATTCCAATGAGCAGTACTTC. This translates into CASSLSQGGYSNEQYF.

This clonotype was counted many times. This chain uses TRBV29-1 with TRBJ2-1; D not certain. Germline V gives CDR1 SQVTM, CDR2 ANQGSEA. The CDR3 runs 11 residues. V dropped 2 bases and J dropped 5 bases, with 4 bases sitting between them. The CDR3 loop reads CSVERNNEQFF. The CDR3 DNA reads TGCAGCGTTGAACGCAACAATGAGCAGTTCTTC.

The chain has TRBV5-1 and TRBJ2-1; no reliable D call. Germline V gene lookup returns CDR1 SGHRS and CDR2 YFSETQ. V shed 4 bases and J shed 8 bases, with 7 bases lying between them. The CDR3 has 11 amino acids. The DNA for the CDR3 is TGCGCCAGCAGCCGCGGAGATGAGCAGTTCTTC. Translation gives CASSRGDEQFF.

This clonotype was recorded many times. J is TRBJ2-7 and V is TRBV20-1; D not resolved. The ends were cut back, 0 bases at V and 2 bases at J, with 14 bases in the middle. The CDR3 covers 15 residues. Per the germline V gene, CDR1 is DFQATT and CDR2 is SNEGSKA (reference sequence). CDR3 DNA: TGCAGTGCTAGAGAGACTCGGCAGCTCCCCTACGAGCAGTACTTC. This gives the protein CSARETRQLPYEQYF.

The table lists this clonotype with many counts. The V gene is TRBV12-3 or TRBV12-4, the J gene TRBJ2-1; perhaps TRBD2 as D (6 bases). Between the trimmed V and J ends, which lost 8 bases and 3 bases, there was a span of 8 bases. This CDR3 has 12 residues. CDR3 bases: TGTGCCAGCCGGGGGATCTACAATGAGCAGTTCTTC. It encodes CASRGIYNEQFF.